Listed here are 8 T cell receptor beta chains from one sample, sequenced in a study of shared clonotypes between healthy human individuals. The repertoire was sequenced with immunoSEQ multiplex PCR; TCRdb's copy has only in-frame clones and lacks some. The profile shows some 1.4 million clones, 95% to 97% of them singletons. Sequencing was performed on naive CD4+ T cells sorted from blood. The sample's subset: CD45RA+ positively selected. The receptors were sampled from a man aged 25-45 years in good health.

The chain employs TRBV9 and TRBJ2-7; the D gene is possibly TRBD2 (5 bases). Trimming cost V 4 bases and J 1 base, with 15 bases left between them. Germline V gene data show CDR1 as SGDLS and CDR2 as YYNGEE. There are 15 residues in the CDR3. The CDR3 is CASSTAGIGSYEQYF. Here the CDR3 DNA reads TGTGCCAGCAGCACGGCGGGTATTGGTTCCTACGAGCAGTACTTC. Combining the CDR3 with reference TRBV9 and TRBJ2-7 gives the whole variable domain DSGVTQTPKHLITATGQRVTLRCSPRSGDLSVYWYQQSLDQGLQFLIQYYNGEERAKGNILERFSAQQFPDLHSELNLSSLELGDSALYFCASSTAGIGSYEQYFGPGTRLTVT.

CDR3 in amino acids: CASSPPTRDRYYNEQFF. The CDR3, as DNA: TGTGCCAGCTCACCACCCACCCGCGACAGATACTACAATGAGCAGTTCTTC. The rearrangement uses TRBV18 and TRBJ2-1; possibly TRBD1 for D (5 bases). There are 17 residues in the CDR3. The germline gives CDR1 KGHSH, CDR2 LQKENI. V lost 0 bases and J lost 3, with 15 bases in between. The variable domain in full, completed from reference TRBV18 and TRBJ2-1, reads NAGVMQNPRHLVRRRGQEARLRCSPMKGHSHVYWYRQLPEEGLKFMVYLQKENIIDESGMPKERFSAEFPKEGPSILRIQQVVRGDSAAYFCASSPPTRDRYYNEQFFGPGTRLTVL.

In nucleotides, the CDR3 is TGTGCCAGTAGTATAAACTTGGCCAAAAACATTCAGTACTTC. Protein: CASSINLAKNIQYF. The rearrangement uses TRBV19 and TRBJ2-4; D unresolved. V was pared by 2 bases and J by 1 base, with 6 bases between. This CDR3 is built from 14 residues. Germline lookup yields CDR1 LNHDA and CDR2 SQIVND (reference sequence).

The CDR3 loop reads CASSPRRGLANEQYF. The CDR3, as DNA: TGTGCCAGCAGTCCTCGGCGGGGACTAGCGAACGAGCAGTACTTC. The rearrangement links TRBV6-1 to TRBJ2-7, with 10 bases fitting TRBD2. The CDR3 has 15 residues. V shed 5 bases, J shed 5 bases, and the junction held 9 bases outside the gene matches. CDR1 MNHNS and CDR2 SASEGT come from the germline V gene.

CDR3 region: CASSLMGRETQYF. CDR3 sequence (DNA): TGTGCCAGCAGCTTGATGGGGAGGGAGACCCAGTACTTC. The V and J genes are TRBV5-6 and TRBJ2-5, with D possibly TRBD2 on 6 matching bases. V was pared by 1 base and J by 5 bases, with 9 bases between. In germline, CDR1 is SGHDT, CDR2 YYEEEE. CDR3 length equals 13 residues.

The V call is TRBV5-1, the J call TRBJ2-5, with 8 bases identical to TRBD1. Germline assignment: CDR1 SGHRS and CDR2 YFSETQ. CDR3 size: 15 residues. The ends lost 4 bases at V and 1 base at J; junction bases unmatched: 6. The CDR3 bases are TGCGCCAGCAGCCCACATACAGGGGGCCAAGAGACCCAGTACTTC. Its protein is CASSPHTGGQETQYF.

This clone showed up just once. Compared with germline, one end of the junction differs, possibly owing to a read error. The chain is built from TRBV12-5 and TRBJ2-1; 8 nucleotides match TRBD2. Germline V gene sequence: CDR1 LGHNT, CDR2 FRNRAP. This CDR3 spans 17 amino acids. The CDR3 reads CASGLAPGAGAYNERFF. The CDR3 nucleotides read TGTGCTAGTGGTTTGGCCCCAGGAGCGGGAGCTTACAATGAGCGGTTCTTC.

V usage is TRBV9 and J usage is TRBJ2-5, with 8 positions matching TRBD2. Germline V gene sequence: CDR1 SGDLS, CDR2 YYNGEE. The CDR3 runs to 19 residues. The V segment lost 0 bases and the J segment 2 bases; nucleotides outside the gene matches: 15. The chain's CDR3 is CASSVVRLAGQPGQETQYF. CDR3 sequence (DNA): TGTGCCAGCAGCGTAGTGCGGTTAGCGGGACAACCCGGACAAGAGACCCAGTACTTC.